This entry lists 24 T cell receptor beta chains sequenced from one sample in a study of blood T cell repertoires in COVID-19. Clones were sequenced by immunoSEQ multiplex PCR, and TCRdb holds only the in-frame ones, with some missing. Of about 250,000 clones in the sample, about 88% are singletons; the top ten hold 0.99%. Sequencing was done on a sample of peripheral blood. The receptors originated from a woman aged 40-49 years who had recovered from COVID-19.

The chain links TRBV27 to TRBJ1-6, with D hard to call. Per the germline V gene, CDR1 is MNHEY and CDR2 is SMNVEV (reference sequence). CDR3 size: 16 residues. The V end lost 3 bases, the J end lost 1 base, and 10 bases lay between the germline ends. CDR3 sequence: CASSLPGWSYNSPLHF. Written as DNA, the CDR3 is TGTGCCAGCAGTTTGCCGGGGTGGTCCTATAATTCACCCCTCCACTTT.

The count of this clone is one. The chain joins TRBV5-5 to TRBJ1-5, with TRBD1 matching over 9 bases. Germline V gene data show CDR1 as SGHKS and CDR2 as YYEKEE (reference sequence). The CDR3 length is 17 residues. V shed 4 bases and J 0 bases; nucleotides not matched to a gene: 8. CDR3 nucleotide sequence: TGTGCCAGCAGCCCCCGGGACAGGGCCTATAGCAATCAGCCCCAGCATTTT. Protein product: CASSPRDRAYSNQPQHF.

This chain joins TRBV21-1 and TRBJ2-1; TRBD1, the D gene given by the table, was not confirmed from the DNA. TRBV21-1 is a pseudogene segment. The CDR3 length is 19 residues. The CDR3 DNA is TGTGCCAGCAGCCCGTCGGGACAGCCGGCGGTGAGGGGGTACAATGAGCAGTTCTTC. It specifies CASSPSGQPAVRGYNEQFF.

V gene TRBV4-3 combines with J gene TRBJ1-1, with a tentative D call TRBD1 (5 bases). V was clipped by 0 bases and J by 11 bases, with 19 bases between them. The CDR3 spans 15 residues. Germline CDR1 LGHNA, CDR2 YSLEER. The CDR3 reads CASSQDAGPVSEAFF. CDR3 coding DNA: TGCGCCAGCAGCCAAGATGCAGGGCCCGTCTCCGAGGCTTTCTTT.

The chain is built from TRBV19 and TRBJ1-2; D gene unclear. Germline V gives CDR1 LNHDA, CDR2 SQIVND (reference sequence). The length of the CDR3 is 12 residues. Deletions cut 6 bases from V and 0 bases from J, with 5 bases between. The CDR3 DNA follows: TGTGCCAGTAGGGCAGCTAACTATGGCTACACCTTC. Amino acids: CASRAANYGYTF.

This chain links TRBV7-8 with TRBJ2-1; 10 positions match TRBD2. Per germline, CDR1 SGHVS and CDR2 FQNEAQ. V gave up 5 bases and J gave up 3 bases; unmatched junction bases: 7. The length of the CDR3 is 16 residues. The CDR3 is CASSPLTSGRYNEQFF. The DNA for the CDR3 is TGTGCCAGCAGCCCACTGACTAGCGGGCGCTACAATGAGCAGTTCTTC.

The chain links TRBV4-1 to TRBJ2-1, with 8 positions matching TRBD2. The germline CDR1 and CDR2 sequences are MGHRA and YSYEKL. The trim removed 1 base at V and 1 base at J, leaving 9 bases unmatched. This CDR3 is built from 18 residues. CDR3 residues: CASSQVAGFGTSYNEQFF. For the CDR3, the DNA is TGCGCCAGCAGCCAAGTAGCGGGATTCGGCACATCCTACAATGAGCAGTTCTTC.

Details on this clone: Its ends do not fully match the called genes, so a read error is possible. CDR3 sequence reads: CASSYPRTGGIRMDF. The CDR3, as DNA: TGTGCCAGCAGTTACCCCCGGACAGGGGGAATACGTATGGACTTC. The genes are TRBV6-2 or TRBV6-3 and TRBJ2-7, with 10 positions matching TRBD1. Germline V gene data show CDR1 as MNHEY and CDR2 as SVGEGT. The CDR3 contains 15 residues.

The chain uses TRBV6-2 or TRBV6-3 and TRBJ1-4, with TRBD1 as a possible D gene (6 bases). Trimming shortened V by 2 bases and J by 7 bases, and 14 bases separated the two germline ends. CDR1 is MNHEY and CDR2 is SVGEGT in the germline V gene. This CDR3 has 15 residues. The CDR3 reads CASSYQYRVGEKLFF. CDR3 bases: TGTGCCAGCAGTTACCAATACAGGGTCGGTGAAAAACTGTTTTTT.

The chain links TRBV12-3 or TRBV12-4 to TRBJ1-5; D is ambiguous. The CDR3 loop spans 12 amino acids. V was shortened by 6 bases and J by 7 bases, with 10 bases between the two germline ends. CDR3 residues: CASSPIPQPQHF. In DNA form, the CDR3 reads TGTGCCAGCAGCCCTATTCCGCAGCCCCAGCATTTT.

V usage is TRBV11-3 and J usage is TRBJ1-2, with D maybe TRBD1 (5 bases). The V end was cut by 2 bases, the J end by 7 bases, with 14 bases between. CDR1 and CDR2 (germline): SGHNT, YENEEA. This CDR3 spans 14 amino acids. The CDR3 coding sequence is TGTGCCAGCAGCTTACCCCCGGGGGGGGGTGGCTACACCTTC. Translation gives CASSLPPGGGGYTF.

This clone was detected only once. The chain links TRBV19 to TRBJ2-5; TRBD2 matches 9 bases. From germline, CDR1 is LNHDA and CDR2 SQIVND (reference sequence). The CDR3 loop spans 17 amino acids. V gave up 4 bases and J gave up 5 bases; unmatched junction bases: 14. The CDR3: CASSTRRGTSRGETQYF. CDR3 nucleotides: TGTGCCAGTAGTACCCGTCGGGGGACTAGCAGGGGGGAGACCCAGTACTTC.

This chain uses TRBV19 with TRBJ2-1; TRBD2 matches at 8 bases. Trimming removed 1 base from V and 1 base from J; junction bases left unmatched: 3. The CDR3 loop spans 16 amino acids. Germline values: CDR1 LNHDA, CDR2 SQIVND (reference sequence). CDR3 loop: CASSIGGGRSYNEQFF. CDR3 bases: TGTGCCAGTAGTATAGGGGGCGGGAGGTCCTACAATGAGCAGTTCTTC. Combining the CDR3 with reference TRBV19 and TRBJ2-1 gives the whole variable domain DGGITQSPKYLFRKEGQNVTLSCEQNLNHDAMYWYRQDPGQGLRLIYYSQIVNDFQKGDIAEGYSVSREKKESFPLTVTSAQKNPTAFYLCASSIGGGRSYNEQFFGPGTRLTVL.

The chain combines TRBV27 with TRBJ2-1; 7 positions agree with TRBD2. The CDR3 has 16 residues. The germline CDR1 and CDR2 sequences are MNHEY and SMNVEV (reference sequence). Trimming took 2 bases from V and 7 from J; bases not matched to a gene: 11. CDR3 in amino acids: CASSLLPLASGNEQFF. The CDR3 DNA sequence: TGTGCCAGCAGTTTACTCCCACTAGCGTCTGGGAATGAGCAGTTCTTC.

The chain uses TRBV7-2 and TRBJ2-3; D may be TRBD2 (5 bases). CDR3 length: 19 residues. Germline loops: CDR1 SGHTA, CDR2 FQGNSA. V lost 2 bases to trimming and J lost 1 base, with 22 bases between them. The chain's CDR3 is CASSLRGRAVSRGTDTQYF. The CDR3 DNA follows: TGTGCCAGCAGCTTAAGAGGAAGAGCGGTCTCTCGGGGCACAGATACGCAGTATTTT.

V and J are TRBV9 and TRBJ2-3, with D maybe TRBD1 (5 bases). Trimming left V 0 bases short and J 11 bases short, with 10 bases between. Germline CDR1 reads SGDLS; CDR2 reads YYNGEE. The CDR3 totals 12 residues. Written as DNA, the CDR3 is TGTGCCAGCAGCGTAGGGGCAGGGTGGCAGTATTTT. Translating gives CASSVGAGWQYF.

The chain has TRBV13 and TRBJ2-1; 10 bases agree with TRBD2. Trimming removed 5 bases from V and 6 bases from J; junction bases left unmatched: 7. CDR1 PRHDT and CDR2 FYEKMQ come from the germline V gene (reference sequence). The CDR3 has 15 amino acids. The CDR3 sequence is CASSRGLAGVNEQFF. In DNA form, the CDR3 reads TGTGCCAGCAGCCGCGGGCTAGCGGGAGTCAATGAGCAGTTCTTC.

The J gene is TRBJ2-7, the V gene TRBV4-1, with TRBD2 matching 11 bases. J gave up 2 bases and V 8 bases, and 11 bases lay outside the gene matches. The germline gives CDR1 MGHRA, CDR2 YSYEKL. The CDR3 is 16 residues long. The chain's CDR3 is CASGTLGTSGTYEQYF. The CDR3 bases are TGCGCCAGCGGAACCTTGGGGACTAGCGGCACCTACGAGCAGTACTTC.

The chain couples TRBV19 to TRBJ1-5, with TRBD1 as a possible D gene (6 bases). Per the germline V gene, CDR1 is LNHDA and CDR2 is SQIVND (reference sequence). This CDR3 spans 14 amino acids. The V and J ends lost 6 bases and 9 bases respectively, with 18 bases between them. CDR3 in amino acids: CASSDRPPVGPQHF. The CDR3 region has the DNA TGTGCCAGTAGCGACAGGCCTCCGGTTGGGCCCCAGCATTTT.

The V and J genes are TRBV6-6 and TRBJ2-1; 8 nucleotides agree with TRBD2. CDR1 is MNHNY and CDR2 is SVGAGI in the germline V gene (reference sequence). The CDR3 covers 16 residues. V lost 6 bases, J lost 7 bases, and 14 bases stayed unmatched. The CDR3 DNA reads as TGTGCCAGCAGCCGACCCACAGCAACGGGGGGGAATGAGCAGTTCTTC. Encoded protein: CASSRPTATGGNEQFF.

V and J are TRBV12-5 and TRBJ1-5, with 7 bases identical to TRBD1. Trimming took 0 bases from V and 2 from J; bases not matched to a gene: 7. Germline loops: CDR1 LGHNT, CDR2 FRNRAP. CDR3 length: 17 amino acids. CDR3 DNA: TGTGCTAGTGGTTTGGTAAGGGGGCCCCATGGCAATCAGCCCCAGCATTTT. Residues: CASGLVRGPHGNQPQHF.

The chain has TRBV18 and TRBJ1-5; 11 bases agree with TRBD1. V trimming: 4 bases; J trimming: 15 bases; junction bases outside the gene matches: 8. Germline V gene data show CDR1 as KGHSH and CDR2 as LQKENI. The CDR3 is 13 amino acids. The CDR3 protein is CASSQSPGTGGHF. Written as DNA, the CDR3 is TGTGCCAGCTCACAATCCCCCGGGACAGGGGGGCATTTT.

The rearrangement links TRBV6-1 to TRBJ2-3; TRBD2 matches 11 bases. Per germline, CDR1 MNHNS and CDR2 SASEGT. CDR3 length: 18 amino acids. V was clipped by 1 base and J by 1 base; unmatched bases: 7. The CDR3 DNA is TGTGCCAGCAGTGAAGGGGTAGCGGGAGGGCCCGGCACAGATACGCAGTATTTT. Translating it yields CASSEGVAGGPGTDTQYF.

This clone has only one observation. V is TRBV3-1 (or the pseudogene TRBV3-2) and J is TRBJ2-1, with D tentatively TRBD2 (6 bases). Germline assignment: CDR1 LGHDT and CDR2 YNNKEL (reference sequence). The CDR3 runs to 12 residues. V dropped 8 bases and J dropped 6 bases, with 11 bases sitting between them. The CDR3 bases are TGTGCCAGCGGGAGGTTGGGCAATGAGCAGTTCTTC. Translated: CASGRLGNEQFF.